Listed below are T cell receptor beta chains from one sample, sequenced in a study of cytomegalovirus exposure and HLA in healthy donors. Data came from immunoSEQ multiplex PCR; TCRdb stores just in-frame clones and leaves some out. The sample carries about 160,000 clones, around 86% recorded once. Sequencing was done on a sample of PBMCs. The receptors were sampled from a girl aged 2-10 years in good health and CMV-seropositive. Both conserved end residues are part of each CDR3. D genes are given only for firm matches. Clone sizes are given selectively: once, few, many, or a class where the clone is expanded.

clone_size | j_call | v_call | d_call | cdr3_aa | cdr3_nt
. | TRBJ2-7 | TRBV10-3 | TRBD1 | CAIRAGQGAYGKQYF | TGTGCCATCAGAGCAGGACAGGGGGCTTATGGAAAGCAGTACTTC
. | TRBJ2-7 | TRBV29-1 | . | CSVALQGYEQYF | TGCAGCGTGGCACTACAGGGATACGAGCAGTACTTC
. | TRBJ1-5 | TRBV4-1 | TRBD1 | CASRGFRIHGTDHSNQPQHF | TGCGCCTCCCGAGGGTTTCGAATCCATGGGACAGATCATAGCAATCAGCCCCAGCATTTT
. | TRBJ1-1 | TRBV6-1 | . | CASLTGAGNTEAFF | TGTGCCAGCCTTACGGGAGCGGGGAACACTGAAGCTTTCTTT
. | TRBJ2-7 | TRBV2 | TRBD2 | CASRRGGTYEQYF | TGTGCCAGCCGTCGGGGGGGCACCTACGAGCAGTACTTC
. | TRBJ1-1 | TRBV11-1 | TRBD1 | CASSLMQGAEAFF | TGTGCCAGCAGCTTGATGCAGGGGGCTGAAGCTTTCTTT
. | TRBJ2-1 | TRBV10-1 | TRBD2 | CASSEGTLAERLDNEQFF | TGCGCCAGCAGTGAGGGGACTCTAGCGGAACGGCTAGACAATGAGCAGTTCTTC
. | TRBJ1-5 | TRBV10-3 | . | CAISEGAGSNQPQHF | TGTGCCATCAGTGAGGGGGCCGGGAGCAATCAGCCCCAGCATTTT
. | TRBJ2-2 | TRBV7-2 | TRBD2 | CASSSDGGTTGELFF | TGTGCCAGCAGCTCAGACGGGGGGACCACCGGGGAGCTGTTTTTT
. | TRBJ2-5 | TRBV4-1 | . | CASSGASRSGETQYF | TGCGCCAGCAGCGGAGCGTCAAGAAGCGGCGAGACCCAGTACTTC
once | TRBJ2-2 | TRBV5-1 | . | CASSLISVNTGELFF | TGCGCCAGCAGCTTGATTAGCGTCAACACCGGGGAGCTGTTTTTT
. | TRBJ2-7 | TRBV7-6 | TRBD1 | CASSLRLTGDHYEQYF | TGTGCCAGCAGCCTGCGCCTGACAGGGGATCACTACGAGCAGTACTTC
. | TRBJ2-7 | TRBV6-1 | TRBD2 | CASRETSGSIYEQYF | TGTGCCAGCAGGGAGACTAGCGGGAGCATCTACGAGCAGTACTTC
. | TRBJ2-3 | TRBV7-2 | . | CASSRGVLGRGSTDTQYF | TGTGCCAGCAGCCGCGGAGTGTTAGGGAGGGGGAGCACAGATACGCAGTATTTT
once | TRBJ1-1 | TRBV27 | . | CASSLRGAPEAFF | TGTGCCAGCAGTTTAAGGGGTGCGCCTGAAGCTTTCTTT
once | TRBJ2-1 | TRBV7-9 | TRBD2 | CASSPWTSGDNEQFF | TGTGCCAGCAGCCCATGGACTAGCGGGGACAATGAGCAGTTCTTC
. | TRBJ2-2 | TRBV6-5 | TRBD2 | CASKMVAGATGELFF | TGTGCCAGCAAGATGGTTGCGGGAGCGACCGGGGAGCTGTTTTTT
. | TRBJ2-7 | TRBV10-2 | TRBD2 | CASSHSGRATYEQYF | TGCGCCAGCAGCCATAGCGGGAGGGCAACATACGAGCAGTACTTC
. | TRBJ1-6 | TRBV30 | . | CAWGPDSRYSPLHF | TGTGCCTGGGGTCCGGACAGTCGATATTCACCCCTCCACTTT
. | TRBJ2-2 | TRBV2 | . | CASRPDTEGELFF | TGTGCCAGCCGTCCTGACACAGAAGGGGAGCTGTTTTTT
once | TRBJ2-1 | TRBV27 | TRBD2 | CASRAGTSGYNEQFF | TGTGCCAGCAGAGCTGGGACTAGCGGATACAATGAGCAGTTCTTC
. | TRBJ2-7 | TRBV21-1 | . | CASSRNRAEQYF | TGTGCCAGCAGCCGAAACAGGGCCGAGCAGTACTTC
. | TRBJ1-1 | TRBV10-3 | TRBD1 | CAISEGTSGTGGTEAFF | TGTGCCATCAGTGAGGGGACATCCGGGACAGGGGGCACTGAAGCTTTCTTT
. | TRBJ1-2 | TRBV5-1 | . | CASSSGVGYTF | TGCGCCAGCAGCTCCGGAGTCGGCTACACCTTC
. | TRBJ1-2 | TRBV29-1 | TRBD1 | CSVIPRTGVYGYTF | TGCAGCGTCATACCCAGGACAGGTGTCTATGGCTACACCTTC
few | TRBJ2-5 | TRBV10-3 | . | CAISELLNELTQYF | TGTGCCATCAGTGAACTGCTGAACGAATTGACCCAGTACTTC
once | TRBJ1-2 | TRBV28 | . | CASSLYQGGFYGYTF | TGTGCCAGCAGTTTATACCAGGGAGGTTTCTATGGCTACACCTTC
once | TRBJ1-4 | TRBV10-3 | . | CAISDGGGGEKLFF | TGTGCCATCAGTGATGGGGGTGGGGGGGAAAAACTGTTTTTT
. | TRBJ2-5 | TRBV5-4 | . | CASSSASGETQYF | TGTGCCAGCAGCTCCGCTTCAGGGGAGACCCAGTACTTC
. | TRBJ2-2 | TRBV2 | . | CASRSISGNTGELFF | TGTGCCAGCAGATCGATTAGCGGTAACACCGGGGAGCTGTTTTTT
. | TRBJ2-1 | TRBV19 | . | CASSPAVNNEQFF | TGTGCCAGTAGTCCGGCGGTTAACAATGAGCAGTTCTTC
. | TRBJ2-5 | TRBV14 | . | CASSPRGRETQYF | TGTGCCAGCAGCCCGAGGGGGAGAGAGACCCAGTACTTC
. | TRBJ2-7 | TRBV16 | . | CASSQSEEGAFYEQYF | TGTGCCAGCAGCCAATCTGAGGAGGGTGCATTCTACGAGCAGTACTTC
. | TRBJ2-1 | TRBV6-6 | . | CASSGGMAAYNEQFF | TGTGCCAGCAGTGGCGGGATGGCGGCCTACAATGAGCAGTTCTTC
. | TRBJ1-1 | TRBV29-1 | . | CSVGGGRNTEAFF | TGCAGCGTTGGCGGGGGTCGGAACACTGAAGCTTTCTTT
. | TRBJ2-3 | TRBV7-7 | TRBD1 | CASSLDRGSDTQYF | TGTGCTAGCAGCTTAGACAGGGGTTCTGATACGCAGTATTTT
. | TRBJ2-7 | TRBV30 | TRBD2 | CAWSGAGGIYEQYF | TGTGCCTGGAGTGGTGCGGGAGGAATCTACGAGCAGTACTTC
. | TRBJ2-7 | TRBV28 | . | CASSLGWGWPSPYGQYF | TGTGCCAGCAGTTTAGGGTGGGGTTGGCCTAGCCCCTACGGGCAGTACTTC
. | TRBJ2-2 | TRBV5-1 | TRBD2 | CASSQPAGDTGELFF | TGCGCCAGCAGCCAGCCAGCGGGAGACACCGGGGAGCTGTTTTTT
few | TRBJ1-4 | TRBV27 | TRBD1 | CASSRGRKLFF | TGTGCCAGCTCAAGGGGGCGAAAACTGTTTTTT
. | TRBJ2-5 | TRBV15 | . | CATSEPWDTGGETQYF | TGTGCCACCAGCGAACCCTGGGACACGGGGGGCGAGACCCAGTACTTC
. | TRBJ1-2 | TRBV30 | . | CACTGSYAGYTF | TGTGCCTGCACAGGGAGCTATGCTGGCTACACCTTC